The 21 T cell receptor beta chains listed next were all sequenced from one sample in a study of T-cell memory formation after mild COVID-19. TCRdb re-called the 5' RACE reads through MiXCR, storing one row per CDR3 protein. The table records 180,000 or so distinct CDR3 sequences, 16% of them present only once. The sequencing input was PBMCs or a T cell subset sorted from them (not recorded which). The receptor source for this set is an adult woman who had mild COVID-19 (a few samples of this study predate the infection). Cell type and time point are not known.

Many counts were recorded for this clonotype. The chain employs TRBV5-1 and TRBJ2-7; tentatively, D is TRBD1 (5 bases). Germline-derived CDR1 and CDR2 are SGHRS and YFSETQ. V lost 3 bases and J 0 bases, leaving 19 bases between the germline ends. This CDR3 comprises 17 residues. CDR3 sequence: CASSSYSHKGNSYEQYF. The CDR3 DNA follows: TGCGCCAGCAGCTCCTACAGCCACAAGGGGAACTCCTACGAGCAGTACTTC. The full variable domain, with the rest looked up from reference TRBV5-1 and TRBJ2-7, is KAGVTQTPRYLIKTRGQQVTLSCSPISGHRSVSWYQQTPGQGLQFLFEYFSETQRNKGNFPGRFSGRQFSNSRSEMNVSTLELGDSALYLCASSSYSHKGNSYEQYFGPGTRLTVT.

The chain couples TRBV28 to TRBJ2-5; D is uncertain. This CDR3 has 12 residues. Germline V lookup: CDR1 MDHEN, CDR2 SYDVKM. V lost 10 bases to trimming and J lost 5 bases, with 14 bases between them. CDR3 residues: CATYRVTETQYF. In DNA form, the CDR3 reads TGTGCCACCTACCGGGTTACCGAGACCCAGTACTTC. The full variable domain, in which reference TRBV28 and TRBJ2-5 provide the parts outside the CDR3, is DVKVTQSSRYLVKRTGEKVFLECVQDMDHENMFWYRQDPGLGLRLIYFSYDVKMKEKGDIPEGYSVSREKKERFSLILESASTNQTSMYLCATYRVTETQYFGPGTRLLVL.

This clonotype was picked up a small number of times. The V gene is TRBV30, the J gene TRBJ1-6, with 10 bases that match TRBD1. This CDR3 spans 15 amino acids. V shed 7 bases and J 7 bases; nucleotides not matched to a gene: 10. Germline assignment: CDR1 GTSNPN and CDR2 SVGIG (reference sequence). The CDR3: CASRTGGLVNSPLHF. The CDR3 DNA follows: TGTGCCTCCAGGACAGGGGGGCTGGTCAATTCACCCCTCCACTTT.

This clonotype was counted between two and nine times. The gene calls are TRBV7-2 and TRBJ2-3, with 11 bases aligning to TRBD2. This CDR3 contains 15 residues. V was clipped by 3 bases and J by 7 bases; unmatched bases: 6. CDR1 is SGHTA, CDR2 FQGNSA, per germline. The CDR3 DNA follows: TGTGCCAGCAGCTTCGTAGCGGGAGGGTTGTATACGCAGTATTTT. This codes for CASSFVAGGLYTQYF.

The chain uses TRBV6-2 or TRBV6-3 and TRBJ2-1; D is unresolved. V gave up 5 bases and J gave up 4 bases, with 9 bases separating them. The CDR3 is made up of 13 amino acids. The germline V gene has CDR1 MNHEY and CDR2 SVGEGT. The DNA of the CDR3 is TGTGCCAGCAGTGACCAAGGGTACAATGAGCAGTTCTTC. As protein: CASSDQGYNEQFF.

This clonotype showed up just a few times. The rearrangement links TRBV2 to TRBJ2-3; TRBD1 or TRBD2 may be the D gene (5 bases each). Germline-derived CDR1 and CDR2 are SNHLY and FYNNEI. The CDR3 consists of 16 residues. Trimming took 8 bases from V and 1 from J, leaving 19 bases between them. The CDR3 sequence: CASEVEMLGGTDTQYF. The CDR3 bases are TGTGCCAGCGAGGTAGAGATGTTGGGGGGCACAGATACGCAGTATTTT.

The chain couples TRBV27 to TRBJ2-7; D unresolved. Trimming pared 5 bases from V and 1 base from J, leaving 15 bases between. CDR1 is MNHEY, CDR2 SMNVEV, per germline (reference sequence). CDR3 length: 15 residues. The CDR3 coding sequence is TGTGCCAGCAGTGTACGGACGGGTGATTCCTACGAGCAGTACTTC. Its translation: CASSVRTGDSYEQYF.

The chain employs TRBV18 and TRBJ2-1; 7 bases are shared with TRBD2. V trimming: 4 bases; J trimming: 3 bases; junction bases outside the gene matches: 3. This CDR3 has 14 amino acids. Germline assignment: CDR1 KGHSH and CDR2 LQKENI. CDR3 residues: CASSLLAVYNEQFF. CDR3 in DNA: TGTGCCAGCTCACTCCTAGCGGTCTACAATGAGCAGTTCTTC.

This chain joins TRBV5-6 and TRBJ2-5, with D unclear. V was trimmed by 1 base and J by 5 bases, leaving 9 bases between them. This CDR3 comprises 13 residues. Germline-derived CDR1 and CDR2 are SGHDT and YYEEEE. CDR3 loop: CASSLRGWETQYF. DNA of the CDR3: TGTGCCAGCAGCTTGCGAGGATGGGAGACCCAGTACTTC.

CDR3 sequence: CAWSPPGTGNTEAFF. The CDR3 coding sequence is TGTGCCTGGAGTCCACCCGGGACAGGGAACACTGAAGCTTTCTTT. The chain joins TRBV30 to TRBJ1-1, with 8 bases matching TRBD1. This CDR3 region has 15 residues. Germline-derived CDR1 and CDR2 are GTSNPN and SVGIG (reference sequence). The V and J ends lost 2 bases and 1 base, in that order; junction bases with no gene match: 6.

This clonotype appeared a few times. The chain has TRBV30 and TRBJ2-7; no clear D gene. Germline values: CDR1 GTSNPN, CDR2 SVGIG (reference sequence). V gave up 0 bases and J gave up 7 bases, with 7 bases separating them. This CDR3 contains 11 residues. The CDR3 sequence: CAWSVTQEQYF. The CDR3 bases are TGTGCCTGGAGTGTGACGCAGGAGCAGTACTTC.

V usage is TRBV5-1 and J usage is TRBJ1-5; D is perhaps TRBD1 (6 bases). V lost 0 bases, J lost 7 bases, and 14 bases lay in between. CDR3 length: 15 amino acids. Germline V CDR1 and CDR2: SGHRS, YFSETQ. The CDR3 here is CASSLAKGGQQPQHF. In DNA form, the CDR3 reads TGCGCCAGCAGCTTGGCCAAGGGGGGGCAACAGCCCCAGCATTTT.

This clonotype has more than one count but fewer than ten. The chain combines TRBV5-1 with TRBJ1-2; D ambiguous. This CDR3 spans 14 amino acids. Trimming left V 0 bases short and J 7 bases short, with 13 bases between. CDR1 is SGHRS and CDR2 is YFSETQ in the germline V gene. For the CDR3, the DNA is TGCGCCAGCAGCTTGGAGATCGGGAGGTCTGGCTACACCTTC. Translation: CASSLEIGRSGYTF. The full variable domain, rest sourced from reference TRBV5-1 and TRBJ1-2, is KAGVTQTPRYLIKTRGQQVTLSCSPISGHRSVSWYQQTPGQGLQFLFEYFSETQRNKGNFPGRFSGRQFSNSRSEMNVSTLELGDSALYLCASSLEIGRSGYTFGSGTRLTVV.

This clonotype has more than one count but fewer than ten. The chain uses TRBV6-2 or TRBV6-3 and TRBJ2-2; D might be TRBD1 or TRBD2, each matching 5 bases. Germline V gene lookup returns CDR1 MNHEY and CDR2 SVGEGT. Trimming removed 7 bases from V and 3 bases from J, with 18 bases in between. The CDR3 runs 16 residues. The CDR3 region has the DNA TGTGCCAGCACGGGTACAGGAGTAGCGCACACCGGGGAGCTGTTTTTT. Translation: CASTGTGVAHTGELFF.

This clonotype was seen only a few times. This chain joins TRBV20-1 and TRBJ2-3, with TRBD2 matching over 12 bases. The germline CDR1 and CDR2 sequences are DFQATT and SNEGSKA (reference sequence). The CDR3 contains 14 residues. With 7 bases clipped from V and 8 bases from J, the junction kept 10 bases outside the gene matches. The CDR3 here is CSVPTSGGIGTQYF. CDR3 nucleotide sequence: TGCAGTGTCCCGACTAGCGGGGGTATCGGTACGCAGTATTTT.

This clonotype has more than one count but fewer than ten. CDR3 protein: CASSYSWGSGANVLTF. The CDR3 DNA follows: TGTGCCAGCAGTTACTCCTGGGGCTCTGGGGCCAACGTCCTGACTTTC. The gene calls are TRBV6-5 and TRBJ2-6; no definite D call. Germline assignment: CDR1 MNHEY and CDR2 SVGAGI. V lost 0 bases, J lost 0 bases, and 6 bases lay in between. The CDR3 loop spans 16 amino acids.

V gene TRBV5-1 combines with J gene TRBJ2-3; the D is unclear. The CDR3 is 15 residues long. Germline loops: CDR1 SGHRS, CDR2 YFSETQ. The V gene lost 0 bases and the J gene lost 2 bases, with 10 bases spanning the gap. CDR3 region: CASSLDWTVTDTQYF. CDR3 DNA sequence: TGCGCCAGCAGCTTGGACTGGACGGTCACAGATACGCAGTATTTT.

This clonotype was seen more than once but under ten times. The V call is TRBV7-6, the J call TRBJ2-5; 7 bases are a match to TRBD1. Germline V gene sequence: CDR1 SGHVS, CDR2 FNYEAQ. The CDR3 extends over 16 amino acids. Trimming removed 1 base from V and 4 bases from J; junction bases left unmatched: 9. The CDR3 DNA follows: TGTGCCAGCAGCTTAGTTTGGAAAAACAGGGGAGAGACCCAGTACTTC. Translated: CASSLVWKNRGETQYF.

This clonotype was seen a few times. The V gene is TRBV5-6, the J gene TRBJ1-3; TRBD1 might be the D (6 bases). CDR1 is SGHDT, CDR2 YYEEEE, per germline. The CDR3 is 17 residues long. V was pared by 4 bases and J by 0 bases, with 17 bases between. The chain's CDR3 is CASSLWTAWTSGNTIYF. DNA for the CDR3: TGTGCCAGCAGCCTCTGGACAGCCTGGACCTCTGGAAACACCATATATTTT.

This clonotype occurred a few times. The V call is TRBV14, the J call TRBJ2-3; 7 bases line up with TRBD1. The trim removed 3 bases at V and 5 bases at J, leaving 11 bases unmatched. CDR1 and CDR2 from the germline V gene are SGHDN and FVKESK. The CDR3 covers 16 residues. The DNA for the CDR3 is TGTGCCAGCAGCCACCGAATAGACAGGGTAGGAGATACGCAGTATTTT. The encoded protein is CASSHRIDRVGDTQYF.

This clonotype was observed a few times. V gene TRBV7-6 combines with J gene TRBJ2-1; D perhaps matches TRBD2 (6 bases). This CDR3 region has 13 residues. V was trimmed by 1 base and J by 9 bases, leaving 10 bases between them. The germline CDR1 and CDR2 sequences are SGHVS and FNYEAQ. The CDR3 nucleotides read TGTGCCAGCAGCTTAGGACTAGTGGGTGAGCAGTTCTTC. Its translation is CASSLGLVGEQFF.